This TCR beta chain was recorded in a study of T cell repertoires in cytomegalovirus infection. The wider study: A matching HLA type, together with CMV infection, was signaled by public TCR beta signatures. Study outcomes and limitations: Carriage of CMV together with the relevant HLA was identifiable through cumulative public TCR beta family frequency. Dominating the ex vivo response were TCR beta clonotypes that were CMV-specific and HLA-C-restricted.

Germline lookup yields CDR1 SGHVS and CDR2 FQNEAQ. V gave up 1 base and J gave up 5 bases, with 12 bases separating them. The CDR3 consists of 14 residues. At least ten counts were recorded for this clonotype. Its matching antigen is unknown. A single record per CDR3 protein comes from TCRdb applying MiXCR to the reads. The table has 150,000 to 200,000 distinct CDR3 sequences, 13% to 15% seen once. The sequence came from a human donor in good health (CMV status not recorded). Some clones in this sample may be carry-over from other donors' samples. J is TRBJ2-7 and V is TRBV7-8; tentatively, D is TRBD1 (6 bases). The specimen was PBMCs. CDR3 protein: CASSLGQGFDEQYF. The CDR3 DNA is TGTGCCAGCAGCTTAGGGCAGGGGTTCGACGAGCAGTACTTC. Looking up the rest from reference TRBV7-8 and TRBJ2-7 gives the full variable domain: GAGVSQSPRYKVAKRGQDVALRCDPISGHVSLFWYQQALGQGPEFLTYFQNEAQLDKSGLPSDRFFAERPEGSVSTLKIQRTQQEDSAVYLCASSLGQGFDEQYFGPGTRLTVT.